The text below deals with one T cell receptor (beta chain). The antigen is undetermined. Expressed TCRB transcripts were sequenced, since all the RNA that had been isolated was reverse transcribed. The method was immunoSEQ multiplex PCR; TCRdb's version includes in-frame clones alone and lacks a portion of them. The data show 550,000 to 850,000 clones, roughly 13% seen once. This record comes from a study of beta chain features in type 1 diabetes. For the study at large: Age, gender and cell yields were similar between patients and healthy donors. Study findings and constraints: Significant though moderate, a shortening of TCRB CDR3s appeared in all four CD4+ subsets of Type 1 diabetes patients. Among patients, naive, central memory and Treg TCRB repertoires appeared more similar than among healthy donors. Any HLA-type effect on TCRB rearrangement remained unresolved here.

There are 14 residues in the CDR3. Trimming removed 4 bases from V and 3 bases from J, with 12 bases in between. Looked up from germline, CDR1 is SGHVS and CDR2 is FQNEAQ. The chain couples TRBV7-8 to TRBJ1-1; the D is unclear. This TCR was sampled from a man in his late teens or twenties with type 1 diabetes. Sequencing input: naive CD4+ T cells from blood. In nucleotides, the CDR3 is TGTGCCAGCAGCTCAGTAGGCGGATACACTGAAGCTTTCTTT. Its protein is CASSSVGGYTEAFF.